This T cell receptor (beta chain) is from a study of memory CD4+ T cells and cytomegalovirus serostatus. Study results and caveats: About 40% of the roughly 160 known CMV-associated TCRbeta sequences appeared in CD4+ memory.

With respect to this clone: Its antigen remains unknown.

Produced via immunoSEQ multiplex PCR; TCRdb's table is partial and in-frame only. Of about 38,000 clones detected, roughly 85% appear once; the ten largest clones hold approximately 5.3%. Single viable CD3+CD4+CD8-CD45RO+ cells were sorted as the memory CD4+ T cells. With 1 base clipped from V and 3 bases from J, the junction kept 4 bases outside the gene matches. The CDR3 spans 15 residues. Germline CDR1 SGHNT, CDR2 YENEEA. The specimen sequenced was memory CD4+ T cells from blood. The chain links TRBV11-3 to TRBJ2-5; 8 bases are a match to TRBD2. This TCR was sampled from an adult in good health and CMV-seropositive. CDR3 sequence reads: CASSLGSGGEETQYF. DNA for the CDR3: TGTGCCAGCAGCTTAGGGTCCGGGGGGGAAGAGACCCAGTACTTC. Full variable domain (outside the CDR3, taken from reference TRBV11-3 and TRBJ2-5): EAGVVQSPRYKIIEKKQPVAFWCNPISGHNTLYWYLQNLGQGPELLIRYENEEAVDDSQLPKDRFSAERLKGVDSTLKIQPAELGDSAVYLCASSLGSGGEETQYFGPGTRLLVL.